This T cell receptor (beta chain) was documented in a study of radiotherapy plus CTLA-4 blockade in lung cancer. Regarding the study as a whole: Early clonal dynamics of blood T cells, together with interferon-beta, were reported as the best response predictor.

The V segment lost 4 bases and the J segment 1 base; nucleotides outside the gene matches: 3. Germline V lookup: CDR1 MNHEY, CDR2 SMNVEV (reference sequence). The CDR3 has 16 residues. With respect to this clone: Its antigen is unidentified.

Profiled with immunoSEQ multiplex PCR; TCRdb holds only in-frame clones, not every one. The repertoire holds more than 55,000 clones, with approximately 79% as singletons. The TCR was taken from a human donor with non-small cell lung cancer who had a complete response to radiotherapy plus ipilimumab. V is TRBV27 and J is TRBJ2-2; TRBD2 matches 10 bases. Sequencing was performed on peripheral blood, taken from a patient treated with radiotherapy plus ipilimumab. In DNA, the CDR3 is TGTGCCAGCAGTTACCTAGCGGGAGTGAACACCGGGGAGCTGTTTTTT. The encoded protein is CASSYLAGVNTGELFF.